The next 5 T cell receptor beta chains were all read from a single sample in a study of PD-1 blockade in classical Hodgkin lymphoma. Generated by immunoSEQ multiplex PCR, the TCRdb table keeps only in-frame clones and is missing some. The sample lists 20,000 to 25,000 clones, roughly 75% seen once, with roughly 15% in the top ten. All patients experienced relapse after autologous stem cell transplantation, and brentuximab vedotin exposure was variable. Sequenced material: peripheral blood mononuclear cells (PBMCs), taken before the second cycle of nivolumab. These receptors originate from a human donor with classical Hodgkin lymphoma.

The V gene is TRBV9, the J gene TRBJ2-6; D possibly corresponds to TRBD1 (7 bases). Looked up from germline, CDR1 is SGDLS and CDR2 is YYNGEE. V was clipped by 0 bases and J by 3 bases, with 13 bases between them. The CDR3 length is 17 residues. This CDR3 reads CASSVDGGGGGANVLTF. The CDR3, as DNA: TGTGCCAGCAGCGTAGATGGAGGGGGCGGTGGGGCCAACGTCCTGACTTTC. The full variable domain, completed using reference TRBV9 and TRBJ2-6, is DSGVTQTPKHLITATGQRVTLRCSPRSGDLSVYWYQQSLDQGLQFLIQYYNGEERAKGNILERFSAQQFPDLHSELNLSSLELGDSALYFCASSVDGGGGGANVLTFGAGSRLTVL.

The chain is built from TRBV11-1 and TRBJ1-5, with D unresolved. CDR1 and CDR2 (germline): SGHAT, FQDESV (reference sequence). Trimming shortened V by 5 bases and J by 4 bases, and 9 bases separated the two germline ends. This CDR3 region has 13 residues. CDR3 in DNA: TGTGCCAGCAGCGTTCACCTAAATCAGCCCCAGCATTTT. It yields the protein CASSVHLNQPQHF.

The chain employs TRBV5-8 and TRBJ1-3; possibly TRBD1 for D (6 bases). The V and J ends lost 2 bases and 1 base respectively, with 19 bases between them. The V gene's germline CDR1 is SGHTS and CDR2 YDEGEE. The CDR3 totals 18 residues. The CDR3 here is CASSFRDILGSSGNTIYF. CDR3 nucleotide sequence: TGTGCCAGCAGCTTTCGGGACATACTAGGATCTTCTGGAAACACCATATATTTT.

The chain couples TRBV6-5 to TRBJ2-7, with D uncertain. The CDR3 is 11 residues long. Trimming pared 5 bases from V and 10 bases from J, leaving 12 bases between. Germline V gene lookup returns CDR1 MNHEY and CDR2 SVGAGI. The CDR3 loop is CASSDGPPQYF. CDR3 nucleotides: TGTGCCAGCAGTGACGGACCGCCTCAGTACTTC.

This rearrangement joins TRBV5-1 to TRBJ2-1; TRBD1 aligns across 8 bases. Per the germline V gene, CDR1 is SGHRS and CDR2 is YFSETQ. The CDR3 totals 16 residues. V was pared by 0 bases and J by 2 bases, with 4 bases of the junction left unmatched. The CDR3 protein is CASSLDQGATYNEQFF. The CDR3 DNA sequence: TGCGCCAGCAGCTTGGATCAGGGGGCCACCTACAATGAGCAGTTCTTC.